The T cell receptor (beta chain) under discussion was sequenced for a study of cytomegalovirus exposure and HLA in healthy donors (dated by TCRdb to about 2017). Context from the whole study: In an earlier analysis of 450 to 750 of the donors, approximately 260 Gb of sequence data and approximately 100 million unique TCR beta sequences from about 180 million T cells were reported. The study aimed to test whether cataloging public T cell receptors could reveal signatures of past pathogen exposure. The T cell repertoires of under 750 subjects were profiled by immunosequencing and related to cytomegalovirus serostatus. Class I and class II HLA loci were covered by the typing at four-digit resolution. Of the 350 to 450 genotyped donors, around 81% fell in the genetic ancestry cluster associated with self-reported Caucasian donors. In an earlier analysis of over 550 of the donors, high-throughput TCR beta sequencing was used to judge whether each TCR beta V gene segment behaved as functional or pseudogenic. A later genetic analysis took genome-wide SNP genotypes for about three fifths of the roughly 700 donors and used that subset as a discovery cohort. Every repertoire in the discovery cohort had been generated on one and the same sequencing platform. Alongside the repertoire data, information on donor age, sex, ethnicity and CMV serostatus was compiled. Rather than drawing on any new phenotypic data, the later analysis identified candidate immune exposures from TCR beta sequences and the way those sequences occurred across donors. High-throughput TCR immunosequencing, statistical association of individual TCRs with disease status, and machine learning were combined to predict cytomegalovirus infection status. Besides the first cohort of more than 650 subjects, a separate validation cohort made up of 120 different subjects was used. Roughly 300 gigabases of sequencing data and roughly 80 million unique TCR sequences made up an early release that covered over 550 HLA-typed donors. To study patterns of TCR occurrence, a later analysis re-analyzed previously published TCR beta repertoires from around 700 donors and added high-resolution HLA genotyping. The number of typed donors differed by locus: about 620-630 for A, B, C, DRB1 and DQB1; 500 to 550 for DQA1; 606 for DPA1; and about 470 for DPB1. Among roughly 400 genotyped donors of the cohort, an average of around 220,000 unique TCR beta nucleotide sequences was sequenced per donor, of which about 19% were non-productive. Because of strong linkage in the cohort, 5 or 6 DR-DQ haplotypes were treated as single units for association and clustering. Study-level results and caveats: The 87-base-pair reads could not distinguish some IMGT-functional V segments, including TRBV6-2 and TRBV6-3, so those segments were excluded. When HLA alleles, especially DR and DQ, strongly co-occurred, attributing TCR associations to individual alleles was difficult. A later genetic analysis reported fewer N-insertions in productive TCRs among donors in an Asian-associated ancestry cluster than the approximately 700-donor mean. According to a later analysis, most CMV-associated TCR beta chains appeared to be HLA-restricted, and the HLA associations seemed to be driven largely by CMV exposure. Three of the identified cytomegalovirus-associated TCR beta chains were confirmed in vitro to be specific for cytomegalovirus antigens. A cluster of highly shared sequence variants was judged likely to be a technical artifact of the sequencing pipeline. A further reported finding was that TCR beta sequences accurately predicted the HLA-A and HLA-B alleles for most subjects in the first cohort. Sequencing depth was assumed to be roughly uniform across donors in the presence/absence analyses, though that assumption may not hold. In both the original and validation cohorts, the classifier was reported to diagnose cytomegalovirus status with high specificity and sensitivity. In an earlier analysis of approximately 600 of the donors, most TCR beta V segments were observed in productive rearrangements about 90% or about 30% of the time, broadly matching IMGT annotations. A later analysis reported that several top co-occurrence clusters appeared linked to parvovirus B19, influenza, CMV and Epstein-Barr virus. About 15 rarely observed V segments, including chromosome 9 orphons, were excluded from the earlier analysis of several hundred of the donors because counts were too low. In a later analysis, 16,951 TCR beta sequences were associated with specific HLA alleles at a false discovery rate of 0.05. The only immune exposure information available for the cohort was CMV serostatus. In a later analysis, HLA-associated TCR beta chains were found to be more clonally expanded and to have lower generation probabilities than equally common non-associated chains. A total of 150 to 200 TCR beta chains were listed by the study as associated with cytomegalovirus. It was suggested by the authors that the approach could potentially be generalized to other disease states and immunological phenotypes. An association between a missense DCLRE1C variant and V-gene and J-gene trimming of TCR beta chains was found in a later genetic analysis and replicated in an independent cohort. This cohort had only TCR beta chains sequenced, and the lack of alpha or paired-chain data limited which features could be detected. While some public TCRs were present in many individuals, most TCR sequences turned up only very rarely across donors. Because HLA typing was unavailable for some donors at each locus, only the typed subset was used in association tests. A later analysis found that TCR association rates varied across HLA loci, with DRB1 alleles showing the most associated TCRs and HLA-C alleles the fewest. Correlated functional status among segregating V segments might reflect linkage disequilibrium, but an unknown experimental factor could not be ruled out.

Inclusive of the bounding cysteine and phenylalanine, the CDR3 is 16 residues long. Only CDR3 DNA remains: 48 bases, in frame from the first base. The germline V gene encodes CDR1 KGHSH and CDR2 LQKENI. Trimming takes 3 bases off V and 3 bases off J; junction bases not matched to a gene: 3. Note on this clone: Its specific antigen is unknown. No much larger clone is present one base from it, and per-base qualities are unavailable.

The cohort comprised 550 to 700 healthy bone marrow donors. All cohort members were sampled while nominally healthy, although unrecorded immune exposures were likely present. The donor tested CMV seronegative, placing the donor among the 352 seronegative members of the cohort. A peripheral blood sample was provided by each donor, and peripheral blood mononuclear cells were used for TCR beta sequencing. The Qiagen DNeasy Blood Extraction Kit was used to extract genomic DNA from the blood cell samples. The library was obtained by the immunoSEQ multiplex PCR assay. A mixture of 60 forward primers for TCR Vbeta segments and 13 reverse primers for TCR Jbeta segments was used in the multiplex PCR. A multiplex PCR assay on genomic DNA amplified the CDR3 region of rearranged TCR beta genes. The amplified TCR beta libraries were sequenced on the Illumina HiSeq System as 87-base-pair reads. From the authors' description of their analysis: A later analysis tallied tens of millions of unique TCR beta chains across the approximately 670 repertoires, and roughly 11 million of those chains were shared by two or more donors. Raw reads were error-corrected and collapsed into unique sequences by a nearest-neighbor algorithm in which closely related sequences were merged to remove PCR and sequencing errors. To assign V, D and J gene segments, CDR3 sequences were aligned to IMGT reference sequences. For a sequence to be retained, a match of at least six nucleotides to both a V gene segment and a J gene segment was required. A rearrangement was called productive if the CDR3 had no stop codons and remained in frame with V and J, and every other rearrangement was called non-productive. CDR3 was defined by IMGT convention, running from the second conserved V-encoded cysteine to the conserved J-encoded phenylalanine. The earlier analysis of about 620 of the donors excluded sequences that lacked an unambiguous match to a single V gene segment. An earlier analysis of fewer than 650 of the donors classified V segments as functional when productive rearrangements were above 56.7% and as segregating when the standard deviation between donors was above 5%. A statistical classification framework was built to diagnose cytomegalovirus status from the catalog of TCR beta chain sequences. In a later analysis, V and J genes were assigned by comparing TCR nucleotide sequences against IMGT/GENE-DB human TR gene sequences. Using the TCRdist pipeline, a later analysis assigned CDR3 sequences along with most-parsimonious VDJ recombination scenarios. A later analysis defined each TCR beta chain by its CDR3 amino acid sequence plus V-gene family, and excluded reads lacking a unique V-gene family. A later analysis removed several hundred highly shared, low-generation-probability nucleotide sequences to deal with suspected cross-contamination and a sequencing artifact. For each public chain, a later analysis derived a clonal expansion index from normalized ranks of inferred template counts within each repertoire. In a later analysis, generation probabilities were computed using a VDJ recombination model fitted to out-of-frame rearrangements, and the results were checked against IGoR. In a later analysis, hypergeometric tests were used to score TCR-TCR, TCR-HLA and TCR-CMV co-occurrence, with a repertoire-size bias correction applied to TCR pairs. False discovery rates were estimated in a later analysis by permuting HLA or CMV assignments 20 times. A later analysis grouped co-occurring TCRs with DBSCAN, adding TCRdist sequence similarity when clustering within HLA-allele-positive subsets. Repertoires with fewer than 30,000 or more than 120,000 public chains, plus five repertoires with anomalous nucleotide sharing, were excluded from co-occurrence clustering. TCRdb obtained this table from immuneACCESS and retained in-frame rearrangements with V and J assigned. These tables miss some clones; where compared with another copy, unresolved V genes account for less than half of the shortfall, and the remainder is unexplained. The DNA gave D and trimming, while V, J and clone size come from that table. In all, the sample holds 85,000 to 130,000 clones, and around 80% of those were seen once. The ten largest clones take up roughly 3.6% of the sample.

This TCR came from a man in his 60s in good health and CMV-seronegative. What was sequenced was PBMCs. The rearranged chain carries TRBV18 and TRBJ1-5, and 12 bases in between align with TRBD1. The CDR3 protein sequence reads: CASSPGTGGYNQPQHF. The sequenced DNA is TGTGCCAGCTCACCTGGGACAGGGGGCTACAATCAGCCCCAGCATTTT.